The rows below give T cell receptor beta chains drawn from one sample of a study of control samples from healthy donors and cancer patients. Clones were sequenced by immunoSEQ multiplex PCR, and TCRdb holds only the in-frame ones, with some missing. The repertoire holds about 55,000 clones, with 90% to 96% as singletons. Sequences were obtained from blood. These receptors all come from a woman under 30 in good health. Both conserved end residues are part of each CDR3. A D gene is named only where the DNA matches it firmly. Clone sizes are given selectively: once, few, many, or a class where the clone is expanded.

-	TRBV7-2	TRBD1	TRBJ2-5	TGTGCCAGCAGCTCCCCTCCGGGACAGGGGGGGGCCCAGTACTTC	CASSSPPGQGGAQYF
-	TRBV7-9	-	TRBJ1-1	TGTGCCAGCAGCTTCTTTGGGGAGGGGAACACTGAAGCTTTCTTT	CASSFFGEGNTEAFF
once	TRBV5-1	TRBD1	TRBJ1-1	TGCGCCAGCAGGAGCGGGCGAACAGGGGGCAACACTGAAGCTTTCTTT	CASRSGRTGGNTEAFF
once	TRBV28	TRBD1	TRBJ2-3	TGTGCCAGCAGTTTAAGGAGACAGGGGGCTTATACGCAGTATTTT	CASSLRRQGAYTQYF
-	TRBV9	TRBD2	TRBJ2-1	TGTGCCAGCAGCGTAGGACTAGCGGGGGGATCGGGAGAGCAGTTCTTC	CASSVGLAGGSGEQFF
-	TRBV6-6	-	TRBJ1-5	TGTGCCGGGGGGAAGCAGCCCCAGCATTTT	CAGGKQPQHF
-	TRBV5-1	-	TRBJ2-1	TGCGCCAGCAGCTTGGATGGTGTCGGGTTCTACAATGAGCAGTTCTTC	CASSLDGVGFYNEQFF
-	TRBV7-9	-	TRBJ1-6	TGTGCCAGCAGCTTAACCCCAGGGCTGGTTTTTAATTCACCCCTCCACTTT	CASSLTPGLVFNSPLHF
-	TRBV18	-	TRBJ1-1	TGTGCCAGCTCACCGAGGGTGAACACTGAAGCTTTCTTT	CASSPRVNTEAFF
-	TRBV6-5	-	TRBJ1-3	TGTGCCAGCAGTTATATGGCAGGGTCTGGAAACACCATATATTTT	CASSYMAGSGNTIYF
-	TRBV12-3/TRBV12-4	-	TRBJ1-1	TGTGCCAGCAGGGGTTGGGTGAACACTGAAGCTTTCTTT	CASRGWVNTEAFF
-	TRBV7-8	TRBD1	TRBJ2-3	TGTGCCAGCAGCCAGACACAGGGGGCGGAAGATACGCAGTATTTT	CASSQTQGAEDTQYF
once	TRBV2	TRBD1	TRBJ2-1	TGTGCCAGCGTACCGGGACAGGGGGTAAATGAGCAGTTCTTC	CASVPGQGVNEQFF
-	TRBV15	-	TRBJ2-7	TGTGCCACCAGCAGAGAAACGGACAGACAGTACTTC	CATSRETDRQYF
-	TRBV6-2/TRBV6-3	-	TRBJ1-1	TGTGCCAGCAGTTACTCACCCGAATTTCCCACAGGGTTGAACACTGAAGCTTTCTTT	CASSYSPEFPTGLNTEAFF
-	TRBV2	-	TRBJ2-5	TGTGCCAGCAGTGAAATGCGGGGGACCCAGTACTTC	CASSEMRGTQYF
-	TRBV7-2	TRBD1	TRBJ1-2	TGTGCCAGCAGCCTAGGGACAGGGATCTATGGCTACACCTTC	CASSLGTGIYGYTF
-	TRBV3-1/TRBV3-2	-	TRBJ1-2	TGTGCCAGCAGCCACAAAGCCGGGACACACAGTGGCTACACCTTC	CASSHKAGTHSGYTF
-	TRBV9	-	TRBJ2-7	TGTGCCAGCAGCGTAAGGGGGGGCCACTACGAGCAGTACTTC	CASSVRGGHYEQYF
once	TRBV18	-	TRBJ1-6	TGTGCCAGCTCACCACCAGAGGGTTATAATTCACCCCTCCACTTT	CASSPPEGYNSPLHF
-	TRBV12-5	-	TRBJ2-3	TGTGCTAGTGGTTTGGTACGAGTGCAGGGCGGTACGCAGTATTTT	CASGLVRVQGGTQYF
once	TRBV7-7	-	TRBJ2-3	TGTGCCAGCTCAGCTGCTTTGGGGACTAGCACAGATACGCAGTATTTT	CASSAALGTSTDTQYF
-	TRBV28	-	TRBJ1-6	TGTGCCACAGGGTCACCCCTCCACTTT	CATGSPLHF
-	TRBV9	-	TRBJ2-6	TGTGCCAGCAGCGTTATCTCTGGGGCCAACGTCCTGACTTTC	CASSVISGANVLTF
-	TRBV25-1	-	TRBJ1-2	TGTGCCAGCAGTGAAGCGGGTAGGGACTATGGCTACACCTTC	CASSEAGRDYGYTF
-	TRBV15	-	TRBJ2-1	TGTGCCACCAGCGAGGACTCGGTCGTCGGGGGTTCCTACAATGAGCAGTTCTTC	CATSEDSVVGGSYNEQFF
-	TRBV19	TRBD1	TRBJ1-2	TGTGCCAGTAGTACCTATCGATCTACAGGGGATCCCTATGGCTACACCTTC	CASSTYRSTGDPYGYTF
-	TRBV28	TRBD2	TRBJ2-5	TGTGCCAGCAGTTCCGGGACTAGCGGGGCGTACCAAGAGACCCAGTACTTC	CASSSGTSGAYQETQYF
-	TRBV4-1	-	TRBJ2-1	TGCGCCAGCAGCCAAGATCTCGGGGGGCTCTACAATGAGCAGTTCTTC	CASSQDLGGLYNEQFF
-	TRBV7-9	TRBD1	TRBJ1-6	TGTGCCAGCAGCCCGGGACAGCTTAAGAGGTCACCCCTCCACTTT	CASSPGQLKRSPLHF
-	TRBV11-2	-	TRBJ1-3	TGTGCCAGCAGCTTAACTAACTCTGGAAACACCATATATTTT	CASSLTNSGNTIYF
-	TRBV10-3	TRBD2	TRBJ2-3	TGTGCCATCAGTGAAGTAGCGGGGGCCCGGGGAGATACGCAGTATTTT	CAISEVAGARGDTQYF
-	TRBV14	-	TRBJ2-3	TGTGCCAGCAGCCAAGGTGCGGCTAGTCTATGGGTTCCGCAGTATTTT	CASSQGAASLWVPQYF
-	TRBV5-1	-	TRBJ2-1	TGCGCCAGCAGCCCAAAACCAGGGGTAAGCTCCTACAATGAGCAGTTCTTC	CASSPKPGVSSYNEQFF
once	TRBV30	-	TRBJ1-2	TGTGCCTGGAGCGCCGCCCGGAATTTAGCAGGCCGGCACGGCTACACCTTC	CAWSAARNLAGRHGYTF
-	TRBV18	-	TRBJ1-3	TGTGCCAGCTCACCAGTGGCCGGCTCTGGAAACACCATATATTTT	CASSPVAGSGNTIYF
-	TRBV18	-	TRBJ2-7	TGTGCCAGCTCACCCGGGACACAAACCTACGAGCAGTACTTC	CASSPGTQTYEQYF
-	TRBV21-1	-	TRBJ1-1	TGTGCCAGCACCCAAGTCGGCAGGCGTGCAGGGAGCACTGAAGCTTTCTTT	CASTQVGRRAGSTEAFF
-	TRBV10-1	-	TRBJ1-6	TGCGCCAGCGTTAGAAGACAGGCCATCACGAGATCACCCCTCCACTTT	CASVRRQAITRSPLHF
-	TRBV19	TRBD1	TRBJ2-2	TGTGCCAGTAGTATGACAGGGGGCAACACCGGGGAGCTGTTTTTT	CASSMTGGNTGELFF
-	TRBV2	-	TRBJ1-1	TGTGCCAGCAGTGAACAGAGAGCTAACACTGAAGCTTTCTTT	CASSEQRANTEAFF
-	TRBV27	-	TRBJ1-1	TGTGCCAGCAGTTTAAGGTTGAACACTGAAGCTTTCTTT	CASSLRLNTEAFF
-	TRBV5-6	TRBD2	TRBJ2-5	TGTGCCAGCAGCTTGGTCGGGGGGGAAGAGACCCAGTACTTC	CASSLVGGEETQYF
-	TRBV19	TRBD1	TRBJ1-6	TGTGCCAGTTCAACCGGGACAGCTTATAATTCACCCCTCCACTTT	CASSTGTAYNSPLHF
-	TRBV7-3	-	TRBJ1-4	TGTGCCAGCAGCTCCTACTACAGGGCAACTAATGAAAAACTGTTTTTT	CASSSYYRATNEKLFF
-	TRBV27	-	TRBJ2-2	TGTGCCAGCAGTTTAATACTTACCAGTTCCGGGGAGCTGTTTTTT	CASSLILTSSGELFF
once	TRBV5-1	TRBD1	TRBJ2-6	TGCGCCAGCAGCAACCGAACAGGGGGCAGCTCTGGGGCCAACGTCCTGACTTTC	CASSNRTGGSSGANVLTF
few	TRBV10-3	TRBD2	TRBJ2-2	TGTGCCATAGGAGACGCGGGGGACACCGGGGAGCTGTTTTTT	CAIGDAGDTGELFF
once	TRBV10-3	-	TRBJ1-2	TGTGCCATCGGCGGGGGCGGTGGTAGCTATGGCTACACCTTC	CAIGGGGGSYGYTF
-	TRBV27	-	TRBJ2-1	TGTGCCAGCGGGGGGTTGGGGAATGAGCAGTTCTTC	CASGGLGNEQFF
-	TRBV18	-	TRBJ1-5	TGTGCCAGCTCACCTGAAAACAATCAGCCCCAGCATTTT	CASSPENNQPQHF
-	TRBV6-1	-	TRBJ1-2	TGTGCCAGCAGTGAAGCGCCCCTGGGCAGTTCTAACTATGGCTACACCTTC	CASSEAPLGSSNYGYTF
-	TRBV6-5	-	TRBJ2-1	TGTGCCAGCAGTAGAGGAGGGACTGAGAATGAGCAGTTCTTC	CASSRGGTENEQFF
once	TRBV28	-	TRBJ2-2	TGTGCCAGCAGTTTCGGGGGCCGGGACACCGGGGAGCTGTTTTTT	CASSFGGRDTGELFF
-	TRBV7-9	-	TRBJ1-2	TGTGCCAGCAGCTTAGGAGGGGTGGATGGCTACACCTTC	CASSLGGVDGYTF
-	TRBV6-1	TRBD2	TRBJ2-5	TGTGCCAGCAGTGAACTAGCGGGGGGGCAAGGGACCCAGTACTTC	CASSELAGGQGTQYF
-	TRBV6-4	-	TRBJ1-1	TGTGCCAGCAGTGAGGCCGAGAACGCTGAAGCTTTCTTT	CASSEAENAEAFF
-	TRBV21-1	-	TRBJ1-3	TGTGCCAGCAGCTACAGGGAAGGAAACACCATATATTTT	CASSYREGNTIYF
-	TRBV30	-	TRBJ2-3	TGTGCCTGGAGTCCGGGGAGTTGGACAGATACGCAGTATTTT	CAWSPGSWTDTQYF
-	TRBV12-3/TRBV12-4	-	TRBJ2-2	TGTGCCAGCGCTTTAGTAAACACCGGGGAGCTGTTTTTT	CASALVNTGELFF